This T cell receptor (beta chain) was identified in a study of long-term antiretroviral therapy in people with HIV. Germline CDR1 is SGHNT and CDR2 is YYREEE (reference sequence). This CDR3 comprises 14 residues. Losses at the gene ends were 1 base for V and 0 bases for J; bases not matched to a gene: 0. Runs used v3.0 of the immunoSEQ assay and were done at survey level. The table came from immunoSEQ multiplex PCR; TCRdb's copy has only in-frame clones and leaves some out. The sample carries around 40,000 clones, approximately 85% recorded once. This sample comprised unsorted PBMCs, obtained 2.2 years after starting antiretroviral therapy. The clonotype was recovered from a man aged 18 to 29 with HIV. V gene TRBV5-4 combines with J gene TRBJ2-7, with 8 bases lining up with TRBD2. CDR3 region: CASSLLAGSYEQYF. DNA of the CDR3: TGTGCCAGCAGCTTGCTAGCGGGCTCCTACGAGCAGTACTTC.